What follows are 11 T cell receptor beta chains derived from one specimen sequenced in a study of identical twins. Via MiXCR, TCRdb re-called the 5' RACE reads, giving one row per CDR3 protein. The repertoire consists of a few hundred thousand distinct CDR3 sequences, with roughly 9.9% occurring once and the leading ten covering around 3%. The sample also formed part of further work on yellow fever vaccine responses in identical twins.

The sequenced sample consisted of PBMCs. The receptors here all came from a woman under 30 in good health.

This clonotype was seen repeatedly, ten times or more. The V and J genes are TRBV3-1 and TRBJ2-7, with D tentatively TRBD2 (5 bases). Germline CDR1 LGHDT, CDR2 YNNKEL (reference sequence). Trimming took off 1 base at V and 5 bases at J, with 9 bases between the two ends. This CDR3 has 13 amino acids. CDR3 in amino acids: CASSQGGPHEQYF. CDR3 in DNA: TGTGCCAGCAGCCAAGGAGGGCCCCACGAGCAGTACTTC.

This clonotype has a handful of counts. The chain is built from TRBV15 and TRBJ2-5; TRBD1 might be the D (5 bases). This CDR3 spans 17 amino acids. Germline CDR1 LNHNV, CDR2 YYDKDF (reference sequence). The V end was cut by 1 base, the J end by 0 bases, with 15 bases between. The CDR3 DNA follows: TGTGCCACCAGCAGAGTGTTCGGACAAGTGTACCAAGAGACCCAGTACTTC. Translated, it gives CATSRVFGQVYQETQYF.

This clonotype was picked up many times. V gene TRBV11-3 combines with J gene TRBJ2-1; 8 bases match TRBD2. The CDR3 is 17 residues long. Trimming removed 5 bases from V and 0 bases from J; junction bases left unmatched: 9. Germline V gene lookup returns CDR1 SGHNT and CDR2 YENEEA. Here the CDR3 DNA reads TGTGCCAGCAGCGCGGGGGGACGACAGCGCTCCTACAATGAGCAGTTCTTC. The encoded protein is CASSAGGRQRSYNEQFF. The full variable domain, rest sourced from reference TRBV11-3 and TRBJ2-1, is EAGVVQSPRYKIIEKKQPVAFWCNPISGHNTLYWYLQNLGQGPELLIRYENEEAVDDSQLPKDRFSAERLKGVDSTLKIQPAELGDSAVYLCASSAGGRQRSYNEQFFGPGTRLTVL.

This clonotype came up a few times. As DNA, the CDR3 is TGCAGCGTTAAGAGTGGCTACGAGCAGTACTTC. Encoded protein: CSVKSGYEQYF. The chain uses TRBV29-1 and TRBJ2-7; no reliable D call. The V gene's germline CDR1 is SQVTM and CDR2 ANQGSEA. The CDR3 has 11 amino acids. Trimming shortened V by 5 bases and J by 3 bases, and 8 bases separated the two germline ends.

This clonotype has more than one count but fewer than ten. This chain links TRBV11-2 with TRBJ2-1, with 8 bases that match TRBD1. In germline, CDR1 is SGHAT, CDR2 FQNNGV. This CDR3 is 20 amino acids long. V lost 4 bases to trimming and J lost 3 bases; unmatched junction nucleotides: 20. CDR3 protein: CASSWLPGQGSPGFYNEQFF. The DNA for the CDR3 is TGTGCCAGCAGCTGGCTCCCTGGACAGGGATCCCCAGGGTTCTACAATGAGCAGTTCTTC.

In its sample, this clonotype was seen a few times. V usage is TRBV11-2 and J usage is TRBJ1-1; tentative D call: TRBD1 (5 bases). The CDR3 is made up of 14 amino acids. V was shortened by 3 bases and J by 1 base, with 9 bases between the two germline ends. CDR1 and CDR2 from the germline V gene are SGHAT and FQNNGV. CDR3 in DNA: TGTGCCAGCAGCTTTCACGGGGGGAACACTGAAGCTTTCTTT. Translated, it gives CASSFHGGNTEAFF.

The chain employs TRBV29-1 and TRBJ2-3; 7 nucleotides align to TRBD2. CDR1 is SQVTM, CDR2 ANQGSEA, per germline. The CDR3 consists of 14 residues. The ends lost 6 bases at V and 2 bases at J; junction bases unmatched: 8. As DNA, the CDR3 is TGCAGCGTACCCCTAGCGGCGCCCACAGATACGCAGTATTTT. Its protein is CSVPLAAPTDTQYF.

This clonotype was found a few times. The genes are TRBV7-9 and TRBJ2-4, with D unclear. The ends were cut back, 5 bases at V and 5 bases at J, with 10 bases in the middle. The CDR3 is 13 residues long. Per germline, CDR1 SEHNR and CDR2 FQNEAQ (reference sequence). The CDR3 sequence: CASSPRLENIQYF. CDR3 coding DNA: TGTGCCAGCAGCCCAAGGCTAGAAAACATTCAGTACTTC.

This clonotype came up a few times. CDR3 sequence: CASSLRPNGGIVYEQYF. Written as DNA, the CDR3 is TGTGCCAGCAGCTTACGGCCCAATGGAGGGATCGTCTACGAGCAGTACTTC. The genes are TRBV7-6 and TRBJ2-7, with D perhaps TRBD2 (6 bases). CDR1 is SGHVS and CDR2 is FNYEAQ in the germline V gene. The CDR3 consists of 17 residues. The V gene lost 2 bases and the J gene lost 3 bases, with 20 bases spanning the gap.

The rearrangement links TRBV5-1 to TRBJ2-7; TRBD1 matches 11 bases. The CDR3 is 15 residues long. V shed 2 bases, J shed 3 bases, and the junction held 4 bases outside the gene matches. CDR1 and CDR2 (germline): SGHRS, YFSETQ. CDR3 protein: CASSFEGTGGYEQYF. In DNA form, the CDR3 reads TGCGCCAGCAGCTTTGAAGGGACAGGGGGCTACGAGCAGTACTTC.

The rearrangement uses TRBV4-2 and TRBJ2-7; D remains unclear. CDR3 size: 17 residues. V lost 0 bases and J 0 bases, leaving 15 bases between the germline ends. Germline V lookup: CDR1 LGHNA, CDR2 YNFKEQ. The CDR3 coding sequence is TGTGCCAGCAGCCAAGATCGGGTATCTAGGAGCTCCTACGAGCAGTACTTC. Protein product: CASSQDRVSRSSYEQYF.